The 7 T cell receptor beta chains given below trace back to one sample, sequenced in a study of response to subunit inactivated influenza vaccine. MiXCR, run by TCRdb on the RT-PCR reads, gives a single entry per CDR3 protein. The table has 500,000 to 600,000 distinct CDR3 sequences, roughly 13% seen once. The sample in question was PBMCs from blood, obtained 40 to 50 days after vaccination. These receptors were obtained from a man aged 45-65 years who received an inactivated influenza vaccine.

Regarding this clonotype: Germline and junction disagree at one end, which may indicate a read error. CDR3 loop: CCARDPSGPPSTGELFF. The CDR3 nucleotides are TGCTGTGCTAGAGATCCCAGCGGGCCCCCGAGCACCGGGGAGCTGTTTTTT. The gene calls are TRBV20-1 and TRBJ2-2, with D possibly TRBD2 on 6 matching bases. The germline V gene encodes CDR1 DFQATT and CDR2 SNEGSKA (reference sequence). The length of the CDR3 is 17 residues.

This clonotype was detected many times. This chain connects TRBV20-1 to TRBJ1-5; weak D call: TRBD1 (5 bases). V was cut by 1 base and J by 4 bases, with 17 bases left in between. CDR3 length: 16 amino acids. Germline values: CDR1 DFQATT, CDR2 SNEGSKA (reference sequence). The CDR3 DNA is TGCAGTGCTAGAGTTGGTTTAGGAGGGGCAAATCAGCCCCAGCATTTT. Its protein is CSARVGLGGANQPQHF.

This clonotype was observed a few times. The chain has TRBV5-5 and TRBJ2-1, with unresolved D. V lost 4 bases, J lost 5 bases, and 13 bases lay in between. Germline loops: CDR1 SGHKS, CDR2 YYEKEE (reference sequence). The CDR3 runs to 14 residues. The DNA of the CDR3 is TGTGCCAGCAGCGGACCACAATTCCACAATGAGCAGTTCTTC. Translating it yields CASSGPQFHNEQFF.

There are a few counts of this clonotype. V gene TRBV7-2 combines with J gene TRBJ1-1; tentatively, D is TRBD1 (5 bases). The V gene lost 5 bases and the J gene lost 6 bases, with 16 bases spanning the gap. The CDR3 sequence is 14 residues long. The germline gives CDR1 SGHTA, CDR2 FQGNSA. Written as DNA, the CDR3 is TGTGCCAGCAGCACCAGGGTCTCGGGGGCTGAAGCTTTCTTT. It is translated as CASSTRVSGAEAFF.

This clonotype was detected a few times. This chain joins TRBV20-1 and TRBJ2-2; 7 positions agree with TRBD1. Germline CDR1 is DFQATT and CDR2 is SNEGSKA (reference sequence). The CDR3 loop spans 15 amino acids. The junction had 11 bases not matched to a gene; V was cut back by 4 bases and J by 6 bases. DNA of the CDR3: TGCAGTGCTACTAGACAGGGAAGTCGGCCCGGGGAGCTGTTTTTT. Its translation is CSATRQGSRPGELFF.

This clonotype was seen a handful of times. CDR3 nucleotide sequence: TGTGCCAGCAGCCTCCCGGGACAAGACTACACCTTC. As protein: CASSLPGQDYTF. The chain is built from TRBV7-9 and TRBJ1-2; D perhaps matches TRBD1 (6 bases). This CDR3 comprises 12 residues. V shed 5 bases and J shed 10 bases, with 14 bases lying between them. CDR1 and CDR2 (germline): SEHNR, FQNEAQ (reference sequence).

This clonotype was counted only a few times. V and J are TRBV7-8 and TRBJ2-2; D is ambiguous. CDR1 is SGHVS and CDR2 is FQNEAQ in the germline V gene. The V and J ends lost 3 bases and 2 bases respectively, with 10 bases between them. This CDR3 is built from 15 residues. CDR3 sequence: CASSFRPSNTGELFF. The CDR3 region has the DNA TGTGCCAGCAGCTTTCGGCCCAGCAACACCGGGGAGCTGTTTTTT.